The clone carrying this TCR beta chain was seen just once. Authors' data handling: Reference gene primer amplification in the assay estimated nucleated cell counts. The data were produced by immunoSEQ multiplex PCR, yet TCRdb's version contains in-frame clones alone and is incomplete. D and trimming were read from the DNA, whereas the V and J calls and clone size are those reported in that table. The table includes a few hundred thousand clones, roughly 84% detected once. From germline, CDR1 is SNHLY and CDR2 FYNNEI. V gave up 4 bases and J gave up 2 bases, with 10 bases separating them. The CDR3 length is 14 residues. The data belong to a study of blood T cell repertoires in COVID-19. Overall study: Acute and convalescent COVID-19 specimens originated in the United States, Italy and Spain. T cells, B-cell-depleted T cells, or PBMCs supplied cDNA or gDNA.

This receptor was obtained from a man in his forties or fifties with active or convalescent COVID-19. The specimen was peripheral blood. The chain has TRBV2 and TRBJ2-3; TRBD2 might be the D (5 bases). CDR3: CASSVMGDTDTQYF. CDR3 in DNA: TGTGCCAGCAGTGTAATGGGAGACACAGATACGCAGTATTTT.